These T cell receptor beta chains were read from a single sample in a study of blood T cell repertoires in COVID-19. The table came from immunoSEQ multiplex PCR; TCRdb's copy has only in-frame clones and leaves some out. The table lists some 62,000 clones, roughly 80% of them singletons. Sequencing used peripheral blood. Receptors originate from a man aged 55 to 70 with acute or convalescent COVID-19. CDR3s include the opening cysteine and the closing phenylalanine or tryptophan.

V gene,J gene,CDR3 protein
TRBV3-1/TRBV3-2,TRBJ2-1,CASSQLTSGATDNEQFF
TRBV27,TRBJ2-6,CASSFRGSGANVLTF
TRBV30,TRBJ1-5,CAWSSTGYDQPQHF
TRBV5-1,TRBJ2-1,CASSLGSLAFAYNEQFF
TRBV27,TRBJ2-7,CASSLRRSSYEQYF
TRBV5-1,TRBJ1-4,CASSPGHRGTNEKLFF
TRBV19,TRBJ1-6,CASSLSTGQYNSPLHF
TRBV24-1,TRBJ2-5,CATSDSDRGQTQYF
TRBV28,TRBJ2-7,CASSLGRTYEQYF
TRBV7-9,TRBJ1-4,CASSFGQGYEKLFF
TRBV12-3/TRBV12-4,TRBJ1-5,CASSLQGNQPQHF